The rows below give T cell receptor beta chains drawn from one sample of a study of blood T cells in healthy people across ages. Using its own MiXCR run on the 5' RACE reads, TCRdb lists one record per CDR3 protein. This sample carries about 930,000 distinct CDR3 sequences, 29% of them seen once, and the ten largest clones take roughly a tenth. This sample was shared with a second study, whose subject was T cells of mothers and their children.

The sequencing input was blood. The receptor source for this set is a woman in her forties in good health. Each CDR3 is given with its conserved first and last residue. D genes are given only for firm matches. The listing skips clone size in some rows; elsewhere it reads once, few, many or a size class.

TRBJ1-1 | TRBD1 | few | 18 | TRBV28 | CASGNRRATGGDDTEAFF | TGTGCCAGCGGTAACCGTCGAGCCACAGGGGGCGATGACACTGAAGCTTTCTTT
TRBJ2-3 | . | few | 15 | TRBV9 | CASSVAGSLTDTQYF | TGTGCCAGCAGCGTAGCGGGCAGCCTCACAGATACGCAGTATTTT
TRBJ2-1 | TRBD2 | many | 16 | TRBV3-1 | CASSQVPSSGYDEQFF | TGTGCCAGCAGCCAAGTCCCTTCTAGCGGGTACGATGAGCAGTTCTTC
TRBJ1-4 | TRBD1 | few | 14 | TRBV28 | CASSSDRGLEKLFF | TGTGCCAGCAGCTCGGACAGGGGGCTTGAAAAACTGTTTTTT
TRBJ1-4 | . | few | 15 | TRBV4-1 | CASSRLWPEEEKLFF | TGCGCCAGCAGCAGGCTCTGGCCCGAGGAGGAAAAACTGTTTTTT
TRBJ2-7 | . | many | 13 | TRBV7-9 | CASSLPTGYEQYF | TGTGCCAGCAGCTTACCGACGGGGTACGAGCAGTACTTC
TRBJ1-2 | . | many | 12 | TRBV5-6 | CASSFQGHGYTF | TGTGCCAGCAGCTTCCAGGGGCATGGCTACACCTTC
TRBJ2-3 | TRBD2 | few | 15 | TRBV4-2 | CASSQDVAGGDTQYF | TGTGCCAGCAGCCAAGATGTAGCGGGGGGTGATACGCAGTATTTT
TRBJ2-7 | . | few | 13 | TRBV28 | CATRGTETYEQYF | TGTGCCACGCGGGGGACAGAGACCTACGAGCAGTACTTC
TRBJ2-7 | TRBD2 | few | 12 | TRBV29-1 | CSVESGGGEQYF | TGCAGCGTTGAATCTGGGGGGGGCGAGCAGTACTTC
TRBJ1-2 | . | few | 17 | TRBV5-1 | CASSADRTHLGSWSYTF | TGCGCCAGCAGCGCCGACCGGACCCACTTGGGGAGCTGGAGCTACACCTTC
TRBJ2-2 | . | . | 13 | TRBV6-6 | CASSYALTGELFF | TGTGCCAGCAGTTACGCTCTCACCGGGGAGCTGTTTTTT
TRBJ1-4 | . | few | 16 | TRBV15 | CATSRGGILLSEKLFF | TGTGCCACCAGCAGAGGGGGAATCCTTTTGAGTGAAAAACTGTTTTTT
TRBJ2-5 | TRBD2 | many | 15 | TRBV10-3 | CAINSAGGAVETQYF | TGTGCCATCAATTCCGCCGGGGGGGCCGTAGAGACCCAGTACTTC
TRBJ1-2 | . | once | 11 | TRBV12-3/TRBV12-4 | CASSQASDYTF | TGTGCCAGCAGCCAGGCATCCGACTACACCTTC
TRBJ1-1 | TRBD1 | few | 13 | TRBV24-1 | CAARQGGNTEAFF | TGTGCCGCCAGACAGGGAGGGAACACTGAAGCTTTCTTT
TRBJ2-6 | . | few | 21 | TRBV12-3/TRBV12-4 | CASSYRYTPGQGRGGANVLTF | TGTGCCAGCAGTTATCGGTACACACCGGGGCAGGGTCGGGGTGGGGCCAACGTCCTGACTTTC
TRBJ2-1 | . | many | 16 | TRBV15 | CATSSSWRQQYNEQFF | TGTGCCACCAGCAGCTCCTGGAGGCAACAATACAATGAGCAGTTCTTC
TRBJ2-7 | TRBD1 | many | 16 | TRBV18 | CASSPVDRAIPYEQYF | TGTGCCAGCTCACCAGTTGACAGGGCGATACCCTACGAGCAGTACTTC
TRBJ2-7 | . | many | 16 | TRBV28 | CASSSPGTLISYEQYF | TGTGCCAGCAGTTCGCCCGGGACACTTATCTCCTACGAGCAGTACTTC
TRBJ1-1 | . | . | 14 | TRBV3-1 | CASSSQRGATEAFF | TGTGCCAGCAGCTCCCAGAGGGGGGCAACTGAAGCTTTCTTT
TRBJ2-1 | . | . | 12 | TRBV6-1 | CASSATYNEQFF | TGTGCCAGCAGTGCGACGTACAATGAGCAGTTCTTC
TRBJ2-5 | . | . | 14 | TRBV25-1 | CASRESEAQETQYF | TGTGCCAGCAGGGAATCTGAAGCGCAAGAGACCCAGTACTTC
TRBJ2-7 | . | few | 12 | TRBV30 | CAWSQGSREQYF | TGTGCCTGGAGTCAGGGGTCTCGGGAGCAGTACTTC
TRBJ2-7 | TRBD2 | many | 16 | TRBV6-1 | CASSERFAGGAYEQYF | TGTGCCAGCAGTGAAAGGTTCGCGGGGGGCGCTTACGAGCAGTACTTC
TRBJ1-1 | . | few | 13 | TRBV20-1 | CSAPIFSGTEAFF | TGCAGTGCCCCTATATTTTCGGGGACTGAAGCTTTCTTT
TRBJ2-1 | . | many | 16 | TRBV4-2 | CASSQEGSGSYNEQFF | TGTGCCAGCAGCCAAGAAGGTAGCGGATCCTACAATGAGCAGTTCTTC
TRBJ1-2 | . | . | 15 | TRBV29-1 | CSVIAPGPQNYGYTF | TGCAGCGTGATAGCGCCGGGACCCCAAAACTATGGCTACACCTTC
TRBJ1-5 | . | many | 14 | TRBV20-1 | CSAGEVISNQPQHF | TGCAGTGCAGGCGAGGTGATAAGCAATCAGCCCCAGCATTTT
TRBJ1-2 | . | many | 13 | TRBV28 | CASSTRVDGGYTF | TGTGCCAGCAGTACCCGGGTGGATGGCGGCTACACCTTC
TRBJ1-4 | TRBD1 | few | 14 | TRBV6-5 | CASRPTGGYEKLFF | TGTGCCAGCAGACCTACAGGGGGCTATGAAAAACTGTTTTTT
TRBJ2-7 | . | many | 15 | TRBV7-3 | CASSPGGGGSYEQYF | TGTGCCAGCAGCCCCGGGGGCGGCGGTTCCTACGAGCAGTACTTC
TRBJ2-1 | . | many | 11 | TRBV20-1 | CSAQGNNEQFF | TGCAGTGCCCAGGGTAACAATGAGCAGTTCTTC
TRBJ2-7 | TRBD1 | . | 16 | TRBV2 | CASSDPRDREDYEQYF | TGTGCCAGCAGTGACCCCCGGGACAGGGAAGACTACGAGCAGTACTTC
TRBJ2-7 | TRBD2 | few | 14 | TRBV20-1 | CSARANGGYNEQYF | TGCAGTGCTAGAGCGAACGGGGGGTACAATGAGCAGTACTTC
TRBJ2-5 | . | many | 14 | TRBV28 | CASSSTDGQETQYF | TGTGCCAGCAGTTCAACGGACGGCCAAGAGACCCAGTACTTC
TRBJ2-2 | TRBD2 | many | 16 | TRBV7-2 | CASRDQRGVRTGELFF | TGTGCCAGCAGAGACCAACGGGGGGTGCGCACCGGGGAGCTGTTTTTT
TRBJ2-5 | TRBD1 | many | 15 | TRBV28 | CASSPIWTGQETQYF | TGTGCCAGCAGTCCAATCTGGACAGGGCAAGAGACCCAGTACTTC
TRBJ2-5 | . | many | 18 | TRBV21-1 | CASSKGLGQTWYQETQYF | TGTGCCAGCAGCAAAGGGCTTGGACAGACTTGGTACCAAGAGACCCAGTACTTC
TRBJ1-1 | . | . | 14 | TRBV5-1 | CASSLDGPETEAFF | TGCGCCAGCAGCTTGGATGGGCCAGAGACTGAAGCTTTCTTT
TRBJ2-7 | . | few | 13 | TRBV5-1 | CASSRGKAYEQYF | TGCGCCAGCAGTCGAGGCAAGGCCTACGAGCAGTACTTC
TRBJ1-6 | . | . | 14 | TRBV28 | CASNTRGYNSPLHF | TGTGCCAGCAACACAAGGGGGTATAATTCACCCCTCCACTTT
TRBJ2-7 | . | many | 13 | TRBV20-1 | CSARPLSSYEQYF | TGCAGTGCTAGACCCCTTAGCTCCTACGAGCAGTACTTC
TRBJ2-3 | . | . | 11 | TRBV12-3/TRBV12-4 | CASRRQGTQYF | TGTGCCAGCAGGAGGCAGGGTACGCAGTATTTT
TRBJ1-2 | . | few | 14 | TRBV15 | CATSRNTILGGYTF | TGTGCCACCAGCAGAAACACAATACTAGGCGGCTACACCTTC
TRBJ2-7 | . | . | 13 | TRBV12-3/TRBV12-4 | CASSFGLADEQYF | TGTGCCAGCAGTTTCGGGCTCGCCGACGAGCAGTACTTC
TRBJ1-2 | TRBD1 | . | 13 | TRBV30 | CAWGRGTNYGYTF | TGTGCCTGGGGCAGGGGGACTAACTATGGCTACACCTTC
TRBJ2-3 | . | . | 15 | TRBV28 | CASKLRGVLTDTQYF | TGTGCCAGCAAGCTCCGAGGGGTACTCACAGATACGCAGTATTTT
TRBJ1-2 | . | few | 12 | TRBV15 | CATSSDLSGYTF | TGTGCCACCAGCAGCGACTTGTCTGGCTACACCTTC
TRBJ1-2 | . | many | 13 | TRBV27 | CASYAGYGYGYTF | TGTGCCAGTTACGCAGGGTACGGCTATGGCTACACCTTC
TRBJ1-1 | . | once | 15 | TRBV28 | CASSLPPQMNTEAFF | TGTGCCAGCAGCCTCCCTCCTCAGATGAACACTGAAGCTTTCTTT
TRBJ2-2 | TRBD2 | few | 17 | TRBV10-3 | CAISEPGLAGSTGELFF | TGTGCCATCAGTGAGCCGGGACTAGCGGGGAGCACCGGGGAGCTGTTTTTT
TRBJ1-4 | . | few | 14 | TRBV7-9 | CASTQSVFNEKLFF | TGTGCCAGCACGCAGTCAGTCTTTAATGAAAAACTGTTTTTT